What follows are 3 T cell receptor beta chains derived from one specimen sequenced in a study of T cells in women clearing cervical HPV infection. Some clones are missing from TCRdb's copy, which holds only in-frame ones; the method was immunoSEQ multiplex PCR. The listing contains roughly 50,000 clones. The sequenced material came from blood buffy coat. The receptors shown here come from a woman aged 18-70 years with a cervical HPV16 infection that either progressed to CIN3+ or cleared (not recorded which).

CDR3 sequence reads: CASSIGLARGLETQYF. Partial CDR3 DNA: TGTGCCAGTAGTATAGGCCTAGCTCGGGGGTTGGAGACG. The V gene is TRBV19, the J gene TRBJ2-3, with D maybe TRBD2 (6 bases). The read finishes 3 residues shy of the CDR3 end, and the germline J gene is used to complete it. From germline, CDR1 is LNHDA and CDR2 SQIVND (reference sequence). The CDR3 contains 16 residues. The variable domain in full, with the rest retrieved from reference TRBV19 and TRBJ2-3, is DGGITQSPKYLFRKEGQNVTLSCEQNLNHDAMYWYRQDPGQGLRLIYYSQIVNDFQKGDIAEGYSVSREKKESFPLTVTSAQKNPTAFYLCASSIGLARGLETQYFGPGTRLTVL.

Regarding this clone: The read ends 3 residues before the CDR3 terminus; that terminus is restored from the germline J gene. V gene TRBV7-3 combines with J gene TRBJ1-1; TRBD1 might be the D (6 bases). This CDR3 comprises 13 residues. The germline V and J ends were trimmed by 3 bases and 1 base, with 6 bases remaining between them. The germline V gene has CDR1 SGHTA and CDR2 FQGTGA. Partial CDR3 DNA: TGTGCCAGCAGCTTGGACAGGAACACTGAA. Residues: CASSLDRNTE. In full, the CDR3 is CASSLDRNTEAFF.

Turning to this clone: The read comes to an end 3 residues before the CDR3 does, leaving the germline J gene to fill in the end. The chain is built from TRBV6-1 and TRBJ1-5, with D unclear. Between the trimmed V and J ends, which lost 3 bases and 8 bases, there was a span of 8 bases. The CDR3 sequence is 12 residues long. Germline V gene sequence: CDR1 MNHNS, CDR2 SASEGT. The chain's CDR3 is CASSEPGEPQHF. Partial CDR3 DNA: TGTGCCAGCAGTGAGCCCGGTGAGCCC.